Listed below are T cell receptor beta chains from one sample, sequenced in a study of graft-versus-host responses after intestinal transplantation. Some clones are missing from TCRdb's copy, which holds only in-frame ones; the method was immunoSEQ multiplex PCR. The table includes 70,000 or so clones, approximately 87% detected once. Their antigens remain unidentified. The sample consisted of unstimulated CD4+ T cells sorted from spleen or lymph node cells, taken before transplant. These receptor sequences come from a human donor who was the organ donor for an intestinal transplant. The CDR3 runs from the conserved cysteine through the conserved F or W. D genes are given only for firm matches. Clone sizes are given selectively: once, few, many, or a class where the clone is expanded.

TRBD1	NA	TRBV29-1	TRBJ1-1	TGCAGCGCAATACAGGGGGCTGAGGACACTGAAGCTTTCTTT	CSAIQGAEDTEAFF
NA	NA	TRBV5-4	TRBJ2-2	TGTGCCAGCAGCCTCTCTCCCAGGGAAGGCGGGGAGCTGTTTTTT	CASSLSPREGGELFF
TRBD1	NA	TRBV7-2	TRBJ2-5	TGTGCCAGCAGCCGGGACAGGGGAGAGACCCAGTACTTC	CASSRDRGETQYF
NA	NA	TRBV6-1	TRBJ1-5	TGTGCCAGCATGACAGTTCTGGACAATCAGCCCCAGCATTTT	CASMTVLDNQPQHF
TRBD1	NA	TRBV18	TRBJ1-2	TGTGCCAGCTCACCTGACAGGGGAGCTAACTATGGCTACACCTTC	CASSPDRGANYGYTF
NA	NA	TRBV7-9	TRBJ1-2	TGTGCCAGCAGCCCCCTGGCCGGGGGCTATGGCTACACCTTC	CASSPLAGGYGYTF
NA	NA	TRBV9	TRBJ1-6	TGTGCCAGCAGCGTAGACAGCCCTAATTCACCCCTCCACTTT	CASSVDSPNSPLHF
NA	NA	TRBV10-2	TRBJ2-3	TGCGCCAGCAGTGATTACGGCGGAGGGCCCACAGATACGCAGTATTTT	CASSDYGGGPTDTQYF
TRBD1	NA	TRBV18	TRBJ1-2	TGTGCCAGCTCGGGGACAGGGGGCTTGCTCTATGGCTACACCTTC	CASSGTGGLLYGYTF
TRBD1	NA	TRBV7-6	TRBJ2-5	TGTGCCAGCAGCTTAGTGGGAACAGGGGGGTCTCAAGAGACCCAGTACTTC	CASSLVGTGGSQETQYF
TRBD1	few	TRBV5-1	TRBJ1-3	TGCGCCAGCAGCCCTAGAGCGTTGGGACAGGGGGCTGTAGCTGGAAACACCATATATTTT	CASSPRALGQGAVAGNTIYF
NA	NA	TRBV29-1	TRBJ1-1	TGCAGCGGGCGGGCAGGTAGCACTGAAGCTTTCTTT	CSGRAGSTEAFF
TRBD1	NA	TRBV10-3	TRBJ1-2	TGTGCCATCAGATTCCTAGGGGGCGCGGGTGGCTACACCTTC	CAIRFLGGAGGYTF
NA	NA	TRBV2	TRBJ1-1	TGTGCCAGCAGTGAAGGGGGGGGGAACACTGAAGCTTTCTTT	CASSEGGGNTEAFF